This T cell receptor (beta chain) was identified in a study of Graves' ophthalmopathy and Graves' hyperthyroidism. Overall study: Specimen type is peripheral blood, obtained at initial diagnosis before any treatment.

General study findings and limits: Most expanded thyroid clonotypes above 0.001 frequency also appeared in blood. Ophthalmopathy progression cases were predicted by the model with roughly 64% sensitivity and 72.22% specificity.

CDR3 size: 15 residues. V shed 1 base and J shed 0 bases, with 9 bases lying between them. Germline-derived CDR1 and CDR2 are KGHSH and LQKENI. Patients were diagnosed from clinical symptoms, serum thyroxine, TRAb, thyroid ultrasound and orbital computed tomography. For repertoire sequencing, the TCR beta CDR3 regions were amplified from RNA transcripts. The workflow started with a first-round RT-PCR run with HTBI primers and then moved on to a second-round multiplex PCR. TCRdb re-analysed the multiplex PCR reads in MiXCR, keeping a single row per CDR3 protein. The table includes about 400,000 distinct CDR3 sequences, roughly 18% detected once. This clonotype was detected many times. The antigen is not known.

This receptor was identified in a woman aged 18 to 35 with Graves' ophthalmopathy. V and J are TRBV18 and TRBJ2-5; D might be TRBD1 or TRBD2, each matching 5 bases. Sequences were obtained from peripheral blood. The CDR3 loop is CASSPQGSYQETQYF. In DNA form, the CDR3 reads TGTGCCAGCTCACCACAGGGGAGTTACCAAGAGACCCAGTACTTC.